The T cell receptor beta chain described here comes from a study of low-dose radiotherapy and immunotherapy resistance in tumors. Overall study: Cohort 2 received 1 Gy per fraction every two weeks, totaling 13 Gy over 26 weeks. The 200 mg/m2 dose of intravenous cyclophosphamide was given every two weeks, one day before radiation and immunotherapy.

In its sample, this clonotype was seen many times. As for time point: before trial treatment. Treatment combined nivolumab, ipilimumab, aspirin, low-dose cyclophosphamide and low-dose radiotherapy in a dose-escalation trial. cDNA synthesis used a TRAV/TRBV-specific primer set for both chains. Amplification, which lasted approximately 19 PCR cycles, used a constant-region primer and V-primer adapter to amplify TCRs. TCRdb analysed the reads with MiXCR anew, one entry per CDR3 protein. The table lists 80,000 to 90,000 distinct CDR3 sequences, over 15% of them singletons. This CDR3 has 16 residues. Per the germline V gene, CDR1 is SGHVS and CDR2 is FQNEAQ. V lost 1 base, J lost 0 bases, and 12 bases lay in between.

This receptor was taken from a male donor with prostate cancer. This rearrangement joins TRBV7-8 to TRBJ2-5; D is undetermined. The sample in question was PBMCs, obtained before treatment. CDR3 loop: CASSLGADTHQETQYF. The CDR3 nucleotides read TGTGCCAGCAGCTTAGGGGCAGACACCCACCAAGAGACCCAGTACTTC.